This TCR beta chain was recovered during a study of cytomegalovirus exposure and HLA in healthy donors. Study-level results: Published work reported that the classifier diagnosed cytomegalovirus status with high specificity and sensitivity.

This PCR relied on a set of 60 Vbeta primers and 13 Jbeta primers. TCRdb's copy holds only in-frame clones and misses some; the assay was immunoSEQ multiplex PCR. This sample has under 200,000 clones, with approximately 80% found just once. Germline values: CDR1 SGHVS, CDR2 FQNEAQ. Trimming removed 3 bases from V and 8 bases from J, with 16 bases in between. This CDR3 comprises 14 residues. To note about this clone: Its antigen is not identified.

This clonotype originated in a man aged 25-45 years in good health and CMV-seronegative. Sequenced material: PBMCs. The chain has TRBV7-8 and TRBJ1-2; D not resolved. In nucleotides, the CDR3 is TGTGCCAGCAGCTTTTCCCCAGCGATTGGGGGCTACACCTTC. It yields the protein CASSFSPAIGGYTF.